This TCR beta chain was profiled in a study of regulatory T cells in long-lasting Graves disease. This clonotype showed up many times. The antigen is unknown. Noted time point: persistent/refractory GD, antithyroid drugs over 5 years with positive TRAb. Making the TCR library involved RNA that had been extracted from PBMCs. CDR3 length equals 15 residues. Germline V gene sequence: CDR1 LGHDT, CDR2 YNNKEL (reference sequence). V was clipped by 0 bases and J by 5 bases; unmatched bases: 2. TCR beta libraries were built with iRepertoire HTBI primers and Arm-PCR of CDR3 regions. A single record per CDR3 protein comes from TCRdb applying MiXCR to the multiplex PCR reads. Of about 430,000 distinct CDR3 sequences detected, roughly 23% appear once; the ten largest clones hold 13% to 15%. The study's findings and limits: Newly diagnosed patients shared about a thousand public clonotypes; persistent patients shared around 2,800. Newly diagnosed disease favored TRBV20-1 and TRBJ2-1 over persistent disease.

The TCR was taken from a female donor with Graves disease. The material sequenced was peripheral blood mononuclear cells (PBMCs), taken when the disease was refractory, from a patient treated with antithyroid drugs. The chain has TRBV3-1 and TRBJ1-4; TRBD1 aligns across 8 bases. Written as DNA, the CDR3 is TGTGCCAGCAGCCAAGACCGACAGGGGAATGAAAAACTGTTTTTT. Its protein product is CASSQDRQGNEKLFF.